The 19 T cell receptor beta chains presented below share a single source sample, sequenced in a study of PD-1 blockade in mismatch repair-deficient tumors. The protocol was immunoSEQ multiplex PCR, while the TCRdb copy is restricted to in-frame clones and leaves out a portion. Of roughly 34,000 clones in the sample, 75% to 90% were seen once. Sequences were derived from PBMCs, sampled 6 to 7 weeks after starting pembrolizumab. The receptors were gathered from an adult with mismatch repair-deficient cancer.

The chain employs TRBV6-5 and TRBJ2-2; D gene uncertain. V was shortened by 8 bases and J by 4 bases, with 11 bases between the two germline ends. CDR1 MNHEY and CDR2 SVGAGI come from the germline V gene. The CDR3 loop spans 13 amino acids. The chain's CDR3 is CASRPISTGELFF. CDR3 coding DNA: TGTGCCAGCCGCCCTATTAGCACCGGGGAGCTGTTTTTT.

V usage is TRBV7-9 and J usage is TRBJ2-1, with no clear D. There are 15 residues in the CDR3. The V end was cut by 1 base, the J end by 6 bases, with 13 bases between. Germline V gene lookup returns CDR1 SEHNR and CDR2 FQNEAQ (reference sequence). The DNA of the CDR3 is TGTGCCAGCAGCTTAGTTTTGGGCTTCCGCAATGAGCAGTTCTTC. Its translation: CASSLVLGFRNEQFF.

This clone appeared a single time. The V gene is TRBV18, the J gene TRBJ2-1; 10 nucleotides match TRBD2. The CDR3 spans 15 residues. Germline CDR1 is KGHSH and CDR2 is LQKENI. J was trimmed by 7 bases and V by 3 bases; bases with no gene match: 6. The CDR3 is CASSPLAGDGNEQFF. The CDR3 DNA reads TGTGCCAGCTCACCGCTAGCGGGAGACGGGAATGAGCAGTTCTTC. The variable domain in full, with the rest retrieved from reference TRBV18 and TRBJ2-1, is NAGVMQNPRHLVRRRGQEARLRCSPMKGHSHVYWYRQLPEEGLKFMVYLQKENIIDESGMPKERFSAEFPKEGPSILRIQQVVRGDSAAYFCASSPLAGDGNEQFFGPGTRLTVL.

The gene calls are TRBV7-9 and TRBJ2-2, with 14 positions matching TRBD2. This CDR3 comprises 17 residues. The junction had 4 bases not matched to a gene; V was cut back by 3 bases and J by 4 bases. CDR1 and CDR2 (germline): SEHNR, FQNEAQ (reference sequence). DNA of the CDR3: TGTGCCAGCAGCTTCGGGACTAGCGGGAGTAGCACCGGGGAGCTGTTTTTT. It specifies CASSFGTSGSSTGELFF.

The chain employs TRBV29-1 and TRBJ2-7, with TRBD1 identical over 9 bases. The CDR3 consists of 13 residues. The trim removed 2 bases at V and 10 bases at J, leaving 9 bases unmatched. Per germline, CDR1 SQVTM and CDR2 ANQGSEA. The CDR3 is CSVEWGQGGVQYF. CDR3 DNA sequence: TGCAGCGTTGAATGGGGACAGGGAGGTGTTCAGTACTTC.

This clone was seen just once. The J gene is TRBJ2-3, the V gene TRBV9, with 7 bases identical to TRBD2. V trimming: 4 bases; J trimming: 4 bases; junction bases outside the gene matches: 9. This CDR3 spans 15 amino acids. Germline lookup yields CDR1 SGDLS and CDR2 YYNGEE. The DNA for the CDR3 is TGTGCCAGCAGCCCTGGCGGGAGTGTATCAGATACGCAGTATTTT. This codes for CASSPGGSVSDTQYF.

The chain uses TRBV5-1 and TRBJ1-6, with D unresolved. Looked up from germline, CDR1 is SGHRS and CDR2 is YFSETQ. V lost 0 bases, J lost 6 bases, and 7 bases lay in between. This CDR3 has 14 amino acids. The CDR3 loop is CASSLDGPNSPLHF. CDR3 nucleotides: TGCGCCAGCAGCTTGGACGGTCCTAATTCACCCCTCCACTTT.

The J gene is TRBJ1-2, the V gene TRBV6-5, with 10 bases that match TRBD1. V lost 5 bases and J lost 6; bases outside the gene matches: 3. The CDR3 is 13 amino acids. The germline V gene encodes CDR1 MNHEY and CDR2 SVGAGI. The CDR3 DNA is TGTGCCAGCAGTAAGACAGGGGGCAATGGCTACACCTTC. Translated: CASSKTGGNGYTF.

The gene calls are TRBV6-4 and TRBJ2-5; TRBD2 aligns across 11 bases. The CDR3 is 18 residues long. Germline trimming cut 6 bases from V and 4 bases from J; bases unmatched to any gene: 16. Germline values: CDR1 MRHNA, CDR2 SNTAGT. The CDR3: CASRCTSLAGGGPETQYF. The CDR3 nucleotides are TGTGCCAGCAGATGTACGAGCCTAGCGGGAGGTGGTCCAGAGACCCAGTACTTC.

The CDR3 protein is CASNDLAGWGGTQYF. As DNA, the CDR3 is TGTGCCAGCAACGATCTAGCGGGGTGGGGGGGTACGCAGTATTTT. V and J are TRBV9 and TRBJ2-3; TRBD2 aligns across 9 bases. Germline V gene sequence: CDR1 SGDLS, CDR2 YYNGEE. The CDR3 extends over 15 amino acids. V trimming: 6 bases; J trimming: 8 bases; junction bases outside the gene matches: 13.

The chain links TRBV7-8 to TRBJ2-7; 7 bases fit TRBD1. The CDR3 has 15 residues. J was trimmed by 2 bases and V by 4 bases; bases with no gene match: 8. CDR1 is SGHVS and CDR2 is FQNEAQ in the germline V gene. The CDR3 bases are TGTGCCAGCAGCTCACAGACAGGGAATCCCTACGAGCAGTACTTC. Residues: CASSSQTGNPYEQYF.

The chain couples TRBV5-1 to TRBJ1-4, with 7 bases identical to TRBD1. With V trimmed by 0 bases and J by 4 bases, 6 bases remained unmatched. CDR3 size: 16 residues. The V gene's germline CDR1 is SGHRS and CDR2 YFSETQ. The CDR3 region has the DNA TGCGCCAGCAGCTTGGTCCCGGGACAGATTAATGAAAAACTGTTTTTT. Encoded protein: CASSLVPGQINEKLFF.

The chain uses TRBV9 and TRBJ1-2; 10 nucleotides match TRBD1. V shed 3 bases and J 6 bases; nucleotides not matched to a gene: 5. Germline CDR1 reads SGDLS; CDR2 reads YYNGEE. The CDR3 sequence is 14 residues long. In DNA, the CDR3 is TGTGCCAGCAGCGCTCAGGGGACAGGGGATGGCTACACCTTC. This gives the protein CASSAQGTGDGYTF.

The gene calls are TRBV2 and TRBJ1-6, with D unresolved. Trimming removed 10 bases at V and 0 bases at J, with 10 bases between. The CDR3 runs 14 residues. Germline CDR1 is SNHLY and CDR2 is FYNNEI. This CDR3 is CANKQSSYNSPLHF. The CDR3 bases are TGTGCCAACAAACAGAGCTCCTATAATTCACCCCTCCACTTT. Based on the CDR3 plus reference TRBV2 and TRBJ1-6, the full variable domain is EPEVTQTPSHQVTQMGQEVILRCVPISNHLYFYWYRQILGQKVEFLVSFYNNEISEKSEIFDDQFSVERPDGSNFTLKIRSTKLEDSAMYFCANKQSSYNSPLHFGNGTRLTVT.

This sequence joins TRBV5-6 and TRBJ2-7, with 11 nucleotides matching TRBD2. V lost 3 bases to trimming and J lost 2 bases; unmatched junction nucleotides: 13. Germline V CDR1 and CDR2: SGHDT, YYEEEE. The CDR3 has 18 amino acids. CDR3 nucleotides: TGTGCCAGCAGCTGGACTAGCGGGCCTCTCGAAAATACCTACGAGCAGTACTTC. Translation gives CASSWTSGPLENTYEQYF.

The rearrangement links TRBV6-5 to TRBJ1-2, with a possible D match to TRBD1 (5 bases). Trimming shortened V by 2 bases and J by 2 bases, and 9 bases separated the two germline ends. The V gene's germline CDR1 is MNHEY and CDR2 SVGAGI. The CDR3 spans 14 residues. The CDR3 bases are TGTGCCAGCAGTTACGCGACAGCCAACTATGGCTACACCTTC. It yields the protein CASSYATANYGYTF.

In its sample, this clone was seen a few times. The V call is TRBV7-6, the J call TRBJ2-1; 9 bases are a match to TRBD2. Germline lookup yields CDR1 SGHVS and CDR2 FNYEAQ. This CDR3 is 15 amino acids long. V lost 3 bases to trimming and J lost 4 bases; unmatched junction nucleotides: 4. The CDR3 loop is CASSFRTSEYNEQFF. The CDR3 nucleotides read TGTGCCAGCAGCTTCCGGACTAGCGAGTACAATGAGCAGTTCTTC. Complete variable domain (other parts from reference TRBV7-6 and TRBJ2-1): GAGVSQSPRYKVTKRGQDVALRCDPISGHVSLYWYRQALGQGPEFLTYFNYEAQQDKSGLPNDRFSAERPEGSISTLTIQRTEQRDSAMYRCASSFRTSEYNEQFFGPGTRLTVL.

The gene calls are TRBV5-1 and TRBJ2-1, with 11 bases fitting TRBD2. The CDR3 has 16 amino acids. Germline CDR1 SGHRS, CDR2 YFSETQ. V dropped 0 bases and J dropped 2; count of bases not matched to a gene: 1. CDR3 nucleotide sequence: TGCGCCAGCAGCTTGGAACTAGCGGGAGCCTACAATGAGCAGTTCTTC. It specifies CASSLELAGAYNEQFF. The full variable domain, completed using reference TRBV5-1 and TRBJ2-1, is KAGVTQTPRYLIKTRGQQVTLSCSPISGHRSVSWYQQTPGQGLQFLFEYFSETQRNKGNFPGRFSGRQFSNSRSEMNVSTLELGDSALYLCASSLELAGAYNEQFFGPGTRLTVL.

This sequence joins TRBV28 and TRBJ2-1; 8 nucleotides line up with TRBD2. CDR1 and CDR2 (germline): MDHEN, SYDVKM. CDR3 length equals 17 residues. J was trimmed by 8 bases and V by 5 bases; bases with no gene match: 17. The CDR3 region has the DNA TGTGCCAGCAGTCCTCCCCGGGGGGGGAGTTCGATGTATGAGCAGTTCTTC. It is translated as CASSPPRGGSSMYEQFF. Drawing the rest from reference TRBV28 and TRBJ2-1, the complete variable domain is DVKVTQSSRYLVKRTGEKVFLECVQDMDHENMFWYRQDPGLGLRLIYFSYDVKMKEKGDIPEGYSVSREKKERFSLILESASTNQTSMYLCASSPPRGGSSMYEQFFGPGTRLTVL.